This T cell receptor (beta chain) derives from a study of control samples from healthy donors and cancer patients. Some clones are missing from TCRdb's copy, which holds only in-frame ones; the method was immunoSEQ multiplex PCR. The sample yields under 140,000 clones, more than 75% seen once. With 8 bases removed from V and 10 bases from J, the gap between germline ends came to 17 bases. Germline CDR1 reads GTSNPN; CDR2 reads SVGIG (reference sequence). The CDR3 loop spans 11 amino acids. This chain links TRBV30 with TRBJ1-2; the D gene is possibly TRBD1 (6 bases). This TCR was recovered from a woman in her sixties or seventies with lung cancer. The specimen sequenced was PBMCs. The CDR3 nucleotides read TGTGCCGTCGTCGGGGGCGCGGACTACACCTTC. Protein: CAVVGGADYTF.